The 22 T cell receptor beta chains below were found in one sample sequenced in a study of T cell repertoires in cytomegalovirus infection. TCRdb re-called the reads with MiXCR, one entry per CDR3 protein. The sample yields around 100,000 distinct CDR3 sequences, about 25% seen once. Sequencing was done on a sample of CD8+ T cells from PBMCs. The receptors originated from a human donor in good health (CMV status not recorded). Some clones in this sample may be carry-over from other donors' samples.

This clonotype was seen only a few times. The chain employs TRBV7-8 and TRBJ2-7; D is perhaps TRBD2 (5 bases). The ends were cut back, 5 bases at V and 0 bases at J, with 17 bases in the middle. The germline CDR1 and CDR2 sequences are SGHVS and FQNEAQ. CDR3 length: 16 amino acids. This CDR3 reads CASSGVSGLSSYEQYF. The CDR3 nucleotides read TGTGCCAGCAGCGGGGTATCGGGATTATCCTCCTACGAGCAGTACTTC.

The chain links TRBV7-6 to TRBJ1-5; a weak D match, TRBD1 (5 bases). CDR3 length: 15 residues. V shed 5 bases and J shed 5 bases, with 16 bases lying between them. The germline V gene has CDR1 SGHVS and CDR2 FNYEAQ. The CDR3 nucleotides are TGTGCCAGCAGCCCAGAAGGGGCCCCCCATCAGCCCCAGCATTTT. Encoded protein: CASSPEGAPHQPQHF.

This clonotype was recorded at least ten times. This chain links TRBV7-9 with TRBJ2-7, with 8 bases that match TRBD1. V shed 4 bases and J 2 bases; nucleotides not matched to a gene: 7. The CDR3 contains 15 residues. Germline values: CDR1 SEHNR, CDR2 FQNEAQ (reference sequence). The CDR3, as DNA: TGTGCCAGCAGCTATTCGGACAGGGCAACCTACGAGCAGTACTTC. Protein: CASSYSDRATYEQYF.

This chain connects TRBV5-5 to TRBJ2-7; no firm D call. Germline V gene sequence: CDR1 SGHKS, CDR2 YYEKEE (reference sequence). The CDR3 runs 15 residues. Trimming cost V 0 bases and J 3 bases, with 13 bases left between them. The CDR3 DNA sequence: TGTGCCAGCAGCTTGGTGTTTGGCATAAGCTACGAGCAGTACTTC. This sequence encodes CASSLVFGISYEQYF.

In the case of this clonotype: A much larger clone lies one base from this, so it may be a read error. This chain connects TRBV7-6 to TRBJ2-2; 7 positions agree with TRBD1. The V gene's germline CDR1 is SGHVS and CDR2 FNYEAQ. This CDR3 has 16 amino acids. V shed 5 bases and J 1 base; nucleotides not matched to a gene: 7. In nucleotides, the CDR3 is TGTGCCAGCAGCACTCCAGACAGGGTGAACACCGGGGAGCTGTTTTTT. This codes for CASSTPDRVNTGELFF.

This clonotype has at least ten counts. This chain links TRBV7-2 with TRBJ1-5, with D perhaps TRBD1 (6 bases). The V and J ends lost 1 base and 6 bases respectively, with 13 bases between them. CDR3 length: 15 residues. Per germline, CDR1 SGHTA and CDR2 FQGNSA. The CDR3 is CASSLGVGASQPQHF. In nucleotides, the CDR3 is TGTGCCAGCAGCTTAGGGGTGGGGGCGAGTCAGCCCCAGCATTTT.

A few counts support this clonotype. The V and J genes are TRBV12-3 or TRBV12-4 and TRBJ1-2; D not resolved. V lost 5 bases, J lost 7 bases, and 23 bases lay in between. This CDR3 region has 16 residues. The CDR3 spells CASSGIGSGNRGGYTF. The CDR3 DNA is TGTGCCAGCAGTGGGATTGGATCGGGAAATCGTGGTGGCTACACCTTC.

This clonotype has ten or more counts. This sequence joins TRBV7-9 and TRBJ2-3, with 8 bases that match TRBD2. In germline, CDR1 is SEHNR, CDR2 FQNEAQ (reference sequence). There are 14 residues in the CDR3. The ends lost 10 bases at V and 2 bases at J; junction bases unmatched: 8. The DNA of the CDR3 is TGTGCCACCCTTGAGCGGGAGTACACAGATACGCAGTATTTT. Protein: CATLEREYTDTQYF.

This clonotype turned up a few times. This rearrangement joins TRBV4-3 to TRBJ2-3; D not certain. The CDR3 is 15 residues long. The germline CDR1 and CDR2 sequences are LGHNA and YSLEER. Trimming took 0 bases from V and 2 from J, leaving 9 bases between them. The CDR3 coding sequence is TGCGCCAGCAGCCAAGATTTACTCAACACAGATACGCAGTATTTT. Its translation: CASSQDLLNTDTQYF.

This chain connects TRBV4-3 to TRBJ2-1; TRBD2 is a possible D gene (5 bases). The CDR3 runs to 15 residues. Germline V gene data show CDR1 as LGHNA and CDR2 as YSLEER. V lost 1 base and J lost 8, with 15 bases in between. CDR3 sequence: CASSQASAGFYEQFF. The CDR3 bases are TGCGCCAGCAGCCAAGCCTCCGCGGGCTTCTATGAGCAGTTCTTC.

The chain recombines TRBV30 with TRBJ2-1; possibly TRBD1 or TRBD2 for D (5 bases each). The CDR3 sequence is 13 residues long. Per the germline V gene, CDR1 is GTSNPN and CDR2 is SVGIG (reference sequence). The germline V and J ends were trimmed by 0 bases and 8 bases, with 11 bases remaining between them. CDR3 amino acids: CAWSVDRGDEQFF. The CDR3, as DNA: TGTGCCTGGAGTGTGGATAGGGGAGATGAGCAGTTCTTC.

This clonotype came up once. CDR3 nucleotides: TGTGCCAGCAGTGCGGGGACAGGGGGCTACTATGGCTACACCTTC. Translating it yields CASSAGTGGYYGYTF. The chain uses TRBV28 and TRBJ1-2; 12 bases fit TRBD1. V gave up 5 bases and J gave up 3 bases; unmatched junction bases: 4. From germline, CDR1 is MDHEN and CDR2 SYDVKM. This CDR3 is built from 15 residues.

In this sample, this clonotype turned up many times. The rearrangement uses TRBV12-3 or TRBV12-4 and TRBJ1-2; no firm D call. The CDR3 contains 13 residues. Between the trimmed V and J ends, which lost 3 bases and 6 bases, there was a span of 11 bases. For the CDR3, the DNA is TGTGCCAGCAGTTTCTCTCTTGCGGATGGCTACACCTTC. This gives the protein CASSFSLADGYTF.

The chain carries TRBV7-2 and TRBJ1-2; TRBD1 matches at 7 bases. The CDR3 is made up of 15 amino acids. In germline, CDR1 is SGHTA, CDR2 FQGNSA. V trimming: 4 bases; J trimming: 1 base; junction bases outside the gene matches: 6. Here the CDR3 reads CASSSTGTDNYGYTF. CDR3 nucleotide sequence: TGTGCCAGCAGCTCGACCGGGACAGATAACTATGGCTACACCTTC.

This clonotype has just a few counts. The chain uses TRBV5-1 and TRBJ1-1; 11 bases are shared with TRBD1. Germline CDR1 is SGHRS and CDR2 is YFSETQ. The trim removed 7 bases at V and 4 bases at J, leaving 6 bases unmatched. The CDR3 extends over 14 amino acids. CDR3 sequence reads: CASGDRGSSTEAFF. The CDR3 DNA is TGCGCCAGCGGGGACAGGGGGTCGAGCACTGAAGCTTTCTTT.

In its sample, this clonotype was seen many times. V gene TRBV5-6 combines with J gene TRBJ2-7; D is ambiguous. Germline loops: CDR1 SGHDT, CDR2 YYEEEE. V was trimmed by 0 bases and J by 0 bases, leaving 16 bases between them. The CDR3 contains 17 residues. This CDR3 is CASSLATPINPSYEQYF. CDR3 nucleotide sequence: TGTGCCAGCAGCTTGGCGACTCCCATTAATCCCTCCTACGAGCAGTACTTC.

The rearrangement uses TRBV7-9 and TRBJ2-3, with D possibly matching TRBD1 (7 bases). Germline V gene lookup returns CDR1 SEHNR and CDR2 FQNEAQ (reference sequence). The V and J ends lost 3 bases and 2 bases respectively, with 15 bases between them. The CDR3 is 16 amino acids. CDR3 amino acids: CASSLEAGGYTDTQYF. The CDR3 DNA follows: TGTGCCAGCAGCTTGGAGGCAGGGGGGTACACAGATACGCAGTATTTT.

This clonotype appeared a few times. One end of the junction varies from germline; a read error may be responsible. V is TRBV5-1 and J is TRBJ2-3, with TRBD2 matching 13 bases. This CDR3 is 15 amino acids long. Germline V gene lookup returns CDR1 SGHRS and CDR2 YFSETQ. The CDR3 nucleotides read TGCGCTAGCAGCGGGACTAGCGGGGCGACAGATACGCAGTATTTT. It specifies CASSGTSGATDTQYF.

Many counts were recorded for this clonotype. The chain links TRBV7-6 to TRBJ2-7; the match to TRBD2 covers 9 bases. J gave up 2 bases and V 8 bases, and 10 bases lay outside the gene matches. Germline loops: CDR1 SGHVS, CDR2 FNYEAQ. The CDR3 is made up of 15 amino acids. DNA of the CDR3: TGTGCCAGCCTAATAGGGACTAGCTACGCCTACGAGCAGTACTTC. Encoded protein: CASLIGTSYAYEQYF. Combining the CDR3 with reference TRBV7-6 and TRBJ2-7 gives the whole variable domain GAGVSQSPRYKVTKRGQDVALRCDPISGHVSLYWYRQALGQGPEFLTYFNYEAQQDKSGLPNDRFSAERPEGSISTLTIQRTEQRDSAMYRCASLIGTSYAYEQYFGPGTRLTVT.

This clonotype was recorded many times. This chain links TRBV7-9 with TRBJ2-1, with TRBD2 matching over 12 bases. Germline CDR1 reads SEHNR; CDR2 reads FQNEAQ (reference sequence). The CDR3 has 15 residues. J gave up 9 bases and V 3 bases, and 6 bases lay outside the gene matches. Written as DNA, the CDR3 is TGTGCCAGCAGCTTTCCGACTAGCGGGGGTGGTGAGCAGTTCTTC. It is translated as CASSFPTSGGGEQFF.

This chain joins TRBV6-1 and TRBJ2-2, with no clear D. Germline V lookup: CDR1 MNHNS, CDR2 SASEGT. V gave up 11 bases and J gave up 2 bases, with 18 bases separating them. The CDR3 contains 15 residues. CDR3 in DNA: TGTGCCTCTTCTAGACCAGGAACCAACACCGGGGAGCTGTTTTTT. Protein sequence: CASSRPGTNTGELFF.

A note on this clonotype: Given a much more abundant clone one base away, this may be a read error. This chain joins TRBV13 and TRBJ1-1; D is unresolved. The V end lost 3 bases, the J end lost 0 bases, and 2 bases lay between the germline ends. The CDR3 contains 12 residues. Germline CDR1 and CDR2: PRHDT and FYEKMQ (reference sequence). The CDR3 nucleotides are TGTGCCAGCAGCTTTATGAACACTGAAGCTTTCTTT. Amino acids: CASSFMNTEAFF.